This T cell receptor beta chain was obtained from a study of cytomegalovirus exposure and HLA in healthy donors. Germline CDR1 is SGHVS and CDR2 is FNYEAQ. The ends lost 4 bases at V and 5 bases at J; junction bases unmatched: 5. The CDR3 has 14 amino acids. This clone was counted between two and nine times. 13 Jbeta primers and 60 Vbeta primers were used for the PCR. Clones were sequenced by immunoSEQ multiplex PCR, and TCRdb holds only the in-frame ones, with some missing. The sample lists roughly 97,000 clones, less than 9.5% seen once, with 5.1% in the top ten. The source of this sequence is a middle-aged man in good health and CMV-seropositive. Sequenced input: PBMCs. The genes are TRBV7-6 and TRBJ2-1; TRBD2 aligns across 7 bases. In nucleotides, the CDR3 is TGTGCCAGCAGCTGGGATGGGGGGGACAATGAGCAGTTCTTC. It codes for CASSWDGGDNEQFF.